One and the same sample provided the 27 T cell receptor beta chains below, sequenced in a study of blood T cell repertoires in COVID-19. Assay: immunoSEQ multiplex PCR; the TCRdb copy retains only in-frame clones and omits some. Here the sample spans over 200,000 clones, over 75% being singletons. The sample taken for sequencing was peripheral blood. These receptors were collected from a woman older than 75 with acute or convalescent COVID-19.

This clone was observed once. The CDR3 nucleotides read TGTGCCAGTAGTATTTCAGCGGGAAACTACAATGAGCAGTTCTTC. Protein product: CASSISAGNYNEQFF. The chain recombines TRBV19 with TRBJ2-1; the match to TRBD2 covers 7 bases. V lost 3 bases to trimming and J lost 3 bases; unmatched junction nucleotides: 5. The CDR3 extends over 15 amino acids. The germline V gene encodes CDR1 LNHDA and CDR2 SQIVND (reference sequence).

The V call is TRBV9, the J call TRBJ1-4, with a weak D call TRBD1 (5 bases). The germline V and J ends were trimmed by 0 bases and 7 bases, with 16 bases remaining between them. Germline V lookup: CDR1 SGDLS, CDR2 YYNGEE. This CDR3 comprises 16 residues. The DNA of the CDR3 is TGTGCCAGCAGCGTAGACCAGGGTTTGATCGGTGAAAAACTGTTTTTT. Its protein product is CASSVDQGLIGEKLFF.

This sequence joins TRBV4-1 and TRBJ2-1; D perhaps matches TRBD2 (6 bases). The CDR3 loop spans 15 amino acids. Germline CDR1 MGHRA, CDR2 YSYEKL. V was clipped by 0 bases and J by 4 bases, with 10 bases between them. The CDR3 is CASSQDGTPYNEQFF. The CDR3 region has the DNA TGCGCCAGCAGCCAAGACGGGACTCCATACAATGAGCAGTTCTTC.

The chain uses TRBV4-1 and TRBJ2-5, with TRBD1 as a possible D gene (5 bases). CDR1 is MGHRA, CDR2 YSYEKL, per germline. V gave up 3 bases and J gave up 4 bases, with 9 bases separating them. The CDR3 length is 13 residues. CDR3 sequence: CASSQGQRETQYF. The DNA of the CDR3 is TGCGCCAGCAGCCAGGGGCAGAGAGAGACCCAGTACTTC.

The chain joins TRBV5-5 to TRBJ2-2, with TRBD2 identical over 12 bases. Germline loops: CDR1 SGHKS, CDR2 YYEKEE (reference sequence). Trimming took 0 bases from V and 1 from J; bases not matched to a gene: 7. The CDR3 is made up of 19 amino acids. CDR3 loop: CASSLDGSSGRVNTGELFF. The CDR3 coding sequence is TGTGCCAGCAGCTTGGACGGGTCTAGCGGGAGGGTGAACACCGGGGAGCTGTTTTTT.

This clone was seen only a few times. CDR3 sequence reads: CASSSPGYYSNQPQHF. In DNA, the CDR3 is TGTGCCAGCAGTTCACCAGGGTATTATAGCAATCAGCCCCAGCATTTT. The genes are TRBV6-2 or TRBV6-3 and TRBJ1-5; D may be TRBD1 (5 bases). The CDR3 sequence is 16 residues long. V was shortened by 4 bases and J by 0 bases, with 13 bases between the two germline ends. The germline gives CDR1 MNHEY, CDR2 SVGEGT.

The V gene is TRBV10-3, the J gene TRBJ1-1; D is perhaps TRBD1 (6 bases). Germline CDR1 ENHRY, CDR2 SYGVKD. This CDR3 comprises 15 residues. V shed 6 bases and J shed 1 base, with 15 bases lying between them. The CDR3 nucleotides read TGTGCCATCAGGCGCGAGGGACATTCGAACACTGAAGCTTTCTTT. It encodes CAIRREGHSNTEAFF.

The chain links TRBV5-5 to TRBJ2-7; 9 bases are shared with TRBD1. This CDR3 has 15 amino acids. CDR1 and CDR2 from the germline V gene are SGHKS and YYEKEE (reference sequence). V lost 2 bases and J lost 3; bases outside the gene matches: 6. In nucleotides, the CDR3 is TGTGCCAGCAGCTTACAGGGGGCTCCCGACTACGAGCAGTACTTC. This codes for CASSLQGAPDYEQYF.

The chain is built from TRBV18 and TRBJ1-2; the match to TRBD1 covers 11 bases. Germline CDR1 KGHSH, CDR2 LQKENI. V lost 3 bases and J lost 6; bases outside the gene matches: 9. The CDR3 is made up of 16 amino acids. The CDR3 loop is CASSPRAGTGGDGYTF. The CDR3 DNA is TGTGCCAGCTCACCCCGAGCCGGGACAGGGGGAGATGGCTACACCTTC.

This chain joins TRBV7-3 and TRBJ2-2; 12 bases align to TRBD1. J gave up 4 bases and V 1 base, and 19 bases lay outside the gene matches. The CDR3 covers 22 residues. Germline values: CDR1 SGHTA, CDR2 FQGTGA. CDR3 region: CASSLKFRDRGPTGSGTGELFF. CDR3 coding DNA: TGTGCCAGCAGCTTAAAGTTCCGGGACAGGGGGCCCACCGGGTCGGGCACCGGGGAGCTGTTTTTT.

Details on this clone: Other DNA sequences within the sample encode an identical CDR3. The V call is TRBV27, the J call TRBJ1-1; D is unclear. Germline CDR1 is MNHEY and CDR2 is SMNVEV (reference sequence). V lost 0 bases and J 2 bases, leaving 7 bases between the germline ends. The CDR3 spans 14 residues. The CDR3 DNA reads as TGTGCCAGCAGTTTATCGACTGGAAACACTGAAGCTTTCTTT. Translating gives CASSLSTGNTEAFF.

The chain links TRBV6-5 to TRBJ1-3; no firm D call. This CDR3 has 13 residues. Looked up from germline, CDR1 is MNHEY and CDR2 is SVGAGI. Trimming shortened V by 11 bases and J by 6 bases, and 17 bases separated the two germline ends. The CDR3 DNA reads TGTGCCGAAAAGTGGGAGGGCGAAAACACCATATATTTT. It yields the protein CAEKWEGENTIYF.

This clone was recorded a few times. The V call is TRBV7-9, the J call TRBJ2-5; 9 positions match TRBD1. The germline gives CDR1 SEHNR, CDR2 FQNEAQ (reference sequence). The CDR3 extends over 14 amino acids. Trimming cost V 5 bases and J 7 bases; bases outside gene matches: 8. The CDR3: CASSPTPDRGTQYF. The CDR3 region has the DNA TGTGCCAGCAGCCCTACCCCGGACAGGGGGACCCAGTACTTC.

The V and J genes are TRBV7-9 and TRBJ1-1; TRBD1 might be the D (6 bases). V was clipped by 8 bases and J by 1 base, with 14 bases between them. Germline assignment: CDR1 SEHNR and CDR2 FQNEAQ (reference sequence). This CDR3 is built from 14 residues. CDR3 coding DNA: TGTGCCAGCCAAGTCCACAGGGAGAACACTGAAGCTTTCTTT. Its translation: CASQVHRENTEAFF.

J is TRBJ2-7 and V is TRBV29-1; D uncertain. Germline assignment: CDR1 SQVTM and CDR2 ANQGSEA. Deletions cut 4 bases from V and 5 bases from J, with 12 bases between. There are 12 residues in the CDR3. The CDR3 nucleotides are TGCAGCGTTGCGGCGACGGCGGACGAGCAGTACTTC. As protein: CSVAATADEQYF.

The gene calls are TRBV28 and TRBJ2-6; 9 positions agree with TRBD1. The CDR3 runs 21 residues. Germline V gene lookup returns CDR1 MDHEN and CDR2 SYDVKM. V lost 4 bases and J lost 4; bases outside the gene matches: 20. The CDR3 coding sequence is TGTGCCAGCAGTTCCCTCTCCTCCCGACAGGGGGGCCAGGGAGGGGCCAACGTCCTGACTTTC. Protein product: CASSSLSSRQGGQGGANVLTF.

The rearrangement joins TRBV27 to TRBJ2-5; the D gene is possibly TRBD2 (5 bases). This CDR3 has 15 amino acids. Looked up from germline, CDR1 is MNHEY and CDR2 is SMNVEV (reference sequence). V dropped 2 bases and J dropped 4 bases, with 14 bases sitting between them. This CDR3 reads CASSLGTTRGETQYF. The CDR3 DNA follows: TGTGCCAGCAGTTTAGGCACCACCCGGGGAGAGACCCAGTACTTC.

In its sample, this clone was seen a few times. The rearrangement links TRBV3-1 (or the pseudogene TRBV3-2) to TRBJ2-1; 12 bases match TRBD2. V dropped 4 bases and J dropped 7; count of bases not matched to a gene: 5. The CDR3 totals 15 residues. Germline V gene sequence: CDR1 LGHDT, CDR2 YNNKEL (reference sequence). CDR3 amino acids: CASSLTSGRRNEQFF. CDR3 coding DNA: TGTGCCAGCAGCCTGACTAGCGGGAGAAGGAATGAGCAGTTCTTC.

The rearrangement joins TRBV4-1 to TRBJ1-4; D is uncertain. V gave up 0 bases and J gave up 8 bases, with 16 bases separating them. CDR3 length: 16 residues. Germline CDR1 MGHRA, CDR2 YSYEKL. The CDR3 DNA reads TGCGCCAGCAGCCAAGATCGACCCAGTGACGGGGAAAAACTGTTTTTT. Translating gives CASSQDRPSDGEKLFF.

The CDR3 coding sequence is TGTGCCAGTAGTTCCGGTCGGGAGATAACTTCCTCACCCCTCCACTTT. It encodes CASSSGREITSSPLHF. V usage is TRBV19 and J usage is TRBJ1-6; D gene uncertain. Germline lookup yields CDR1 LNHDA and CDR2 SQIVND (reference sequence). Between the trimmed V and J ends, which lost 5 bases and 10 bases, there was a span of 21 bases. This CDR3 is 16 amino acids long.

The CDR3: CASSRPGQTYEQYF. The CDR3 DNA is TGTGCCAGTAGTCGTCCGGGACAAACCTACGAGCAGTACTTC. V is TRBV19 and J is TRBJ2-7; perhaps TRBD1 as D (6 bases). CDR3 length: 14 amino acids. The germline V and J ends were trimmed by 5 bases and 2 bases, with 13 bases remaining between them. Germline values: CDR1 LNHDA, CDR2 SQIVND (reference sequence).

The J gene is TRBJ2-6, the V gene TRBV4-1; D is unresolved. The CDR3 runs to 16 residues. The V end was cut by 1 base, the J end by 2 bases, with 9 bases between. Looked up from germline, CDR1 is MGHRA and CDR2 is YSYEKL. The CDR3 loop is CASSQVGGTGANVLTF. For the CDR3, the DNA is TGCGCCAGCAGCCAAGTAGGCGGAACTGGGGCCAACGTCCTGACTTTC.

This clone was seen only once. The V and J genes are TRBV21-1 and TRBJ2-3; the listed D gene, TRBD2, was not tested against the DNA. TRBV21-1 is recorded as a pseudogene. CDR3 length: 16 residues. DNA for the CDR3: TGTGCCAGCAGTGGGAGCAAGCGGGAGGGCCGAGATACGCAGTATTTT. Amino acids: CASSGSKREGRDTQYF.

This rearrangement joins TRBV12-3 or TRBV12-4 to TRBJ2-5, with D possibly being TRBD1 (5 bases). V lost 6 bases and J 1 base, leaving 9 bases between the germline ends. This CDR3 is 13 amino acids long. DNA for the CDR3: TGTGCCAGCAGCCCAGGGCCCCAAGAGACCCAGTACTTC. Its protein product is CASSPGPQETQYF.

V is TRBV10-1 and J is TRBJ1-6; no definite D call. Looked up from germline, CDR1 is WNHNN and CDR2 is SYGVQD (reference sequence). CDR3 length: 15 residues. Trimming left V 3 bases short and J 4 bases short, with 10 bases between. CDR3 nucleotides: TGCGCCAGCAGTGACGTGGAGGCTTATAATTCACCCCTCCACTTT. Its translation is CASSDVEAYNSPLHF.

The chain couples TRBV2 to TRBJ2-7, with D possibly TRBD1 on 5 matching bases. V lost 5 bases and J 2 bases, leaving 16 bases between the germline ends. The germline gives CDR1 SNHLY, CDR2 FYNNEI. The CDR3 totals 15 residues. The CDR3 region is CASSKGALETYEQYF. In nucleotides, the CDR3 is TGTGCCAGCAGTAAAGGGGCACTGGAAACCTACGAGCAGTACTTC.

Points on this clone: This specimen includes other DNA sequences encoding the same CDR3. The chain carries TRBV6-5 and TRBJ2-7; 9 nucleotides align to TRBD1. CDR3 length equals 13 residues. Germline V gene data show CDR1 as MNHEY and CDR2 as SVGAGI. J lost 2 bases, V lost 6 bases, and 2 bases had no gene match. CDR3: CASSRDRAYEQYF. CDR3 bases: TGTGCCAGCAGCCGGGACAGGGCCTACGAGCAGTACTTC.